This T cell receptor (beta chain) was identified in a study of blood T cell repertoires in COVID-19. Background on the study: Collection of acute and convalescent COVID-19 samples took place in the United States, Italy and Spain. In each case, the material was cDNA or gDNA derived from T cells, B-cell-depleted T cells, or PBMCs.

The CDR3 length is 14 residues. Germline V gene data show CDR1 as SNHLY and CDR2 as FYNNEI. The V end was cut by 4 bases, the J end by 7 bases, with 16 bases between. Under the authors' procedure: The assay estimated nucleated cells by amplifying reference gene primers. Sequenced by immunoSEQ multiplex PCR; TCRdb stores in-frame clones only, minus some. V and J calls and clone size are given by that table; D and trimming were obtained from the DNA. The sample yields some 150,000 clones, about 90% seen once. The chain couples TRBV2 to TRBJ1-1; tentatively, D is TRBD1 (5 bases). This TCR was sampled from a man aged 50 to 60 who had recovered from COVID-19. Sequences were obtained from peripheral blood. This CDR3 reads CASSVQGGGLEAFF. CDR3 coding DNA: TGTGCCAGCAGTGTTCAGGGTGGGGGACTTGAAGCTTTCTTT. Complete variable domain (other parts from reference TRBV2 and TRBJ1-1): EPEVTQTPSHQVTQMGQEVILRCVPISNHLYFYWYRQILGQKVEFLVSFYNNEISEKSEIFDDQFSVERPDGSNFTLKIRSTKLEDSAMYFCASSVQGGGLEAFFGQGTRLTVV.